This TCR beta chain appears in the sequencing data of a study of T cells in localized non-small cell lung cancer. A remark on this clone: Antigen unknown.

Study-wide results and caveats: Of the tissues analyzed, uninvolved adjacent lung showed maximal T cell clonality, greater than tumor. An association was observed between higher blood T cell density and longer overall survival. Appearing in adjacent lung were a median around 60 of the top 100 tumor clones. Sequence data derive from only one tumor region, so heterogeneity remains possible.

Sequencing was performed with immunoSEQ multiplex PCR; in TCRdb, only in-frame clones are kept and a portion is missing. Here the sample spans about 30,000 clones, about 91% being singletons. The sequence came from a male donor older than 55 with stage I lung adenocarcinoma. Here the sequenced sample was peripheral blood, taken before any cancer treatment.

In DNA, the CDR3 is TGTGCCAGCAGTAAACAGGACAGGGCCCAGCATTTT. Translating gives CASSKQDRAQHF. The chain carries TRBV2 and TRBJ1-5; 8 bases are a match to TRBD1. V was clipped by 5 bases and J by 11 bases; unmatched bases: 5. This CDR3 region has 12 residues. Germline CDR1 is SNHLY and CDR2 is FYNNEI. Looking up the rest from reference TRBV2 and TRBJ1-5 gives the full variable domain: EPEVTQTPSHQVTQMGQEVILRCVPISNHLYFYWYRQILGQKVEFLVSFYNNEISEKSEIFDDQFSVERPDGSNFTLKIRSTKLEDSAMYFCASSKQDRAQHFGDGTRLSIL.